The present TCR beta chain was sequenced within a study of blood T cell repertoires in COVID-19. On the study more broadly: Samples representing acute and convalescent COVID-19 were sourced from the United States, Italy and Spain. Sample material is recorded as cDNA or gDNA derived from T cells, B-cell-depleted T cells, or PBMCs.

Under the authors' procedure: The assay estimated nucleated cells by amplifying reference gene primers. Some clones are missing from TCRdb's copy, which holds only in-frame ones; the method was immunoSEQ multiplex PCR. From that table come the V and J calls and clone size; the DNA was used to work out D and trimming. The sample lists 140,000 to 150,000 clones; 75% to 90% were seen once. Germline CDR1 LNHNV, CDR2 YYDKDF (reference sequence). J was trimmed by 3 bases and V by 2 bases; bases with no gene match: 6. The CDR3 consists of 15 residues. This TCR was recovered from a woman between 40 and 50 years old who had been exposed to COVID-19. Sequencing was done on a sample of PBMCs or T cells enriched from blood (not recorded which). V and J are TRBV15 and TRBJ1-1; 7 bases agree with TRBD1. CDR3 coding DNA: TGTGCCACCAGCAGACCTAGACAGGGCGACACTGAAGCTTTCTTT. Translating it yields CATSRPRQGDTEAFF.